These T cell receptor beta chains were read from a single sample in a study of blood T cells in healthy people across ages. One entry per CDR3 protein results from TCRdb running MiXCR on the 5' RACE reads. The sample consists of 750,000 to 850,000 distinct CDR3 sequences, around 25% of them appearing once. These data were also reused for a study on T cells of mothers and their children.

The sample was blood. The receptors were sampled from a boy aged 5-17 years in good health. Both conserved end residues are part of each CDR3. D genes are given only for firm matches. The size entry is marked missing in some rows and otherwise reads once, few, many or a size class.

d_gene | j_gene | v_gene | len | abundance | CDR3aa | CDR3nt
TRBD2 | TRBJ2-3 | TRBV19 | 15 | NA | CASSTVPGGTDTQYF | TGTGCCAGTAGTACCGTCCCGGGGGGGACAGATACGCAGTATTTT
TRBD2 | TRBJ2-5 | TRBV28 | 14 | NA | CASSLSGGSETQYF | TGTGCCAGCAGTTTATCGGGCGGGAGTGAGACCCAGTACTTC
TRBD2 | TRBJ2-3 | TRBV29-1 | 14 | NA | CSVVIVAGVDTQYF | TGCAGCGTTGTAATTGTAGCGGGAGTGGATACGCAGTATTTT
TRBD2 | TRBJ2-1 | TRBV4-3 | 14 | few | CASSQGRGGHEQFF | TGCGCCAGCAGCCAAGGGCGGGGGGGCCATGAGCAGTTCTTC
TRBD1 | TRBJ1-2 | TRBV5-5 | 15 | NA | CASSGGQGAPAGYTF | TGTGCCAGCAGCGGCGGACAGGGGGCCCCGGCGGGCTACACCTTC
TRBD1 | TRBJ1-4 | TRBV5-4 | 15 | NA | CASSRGDRGREKLFF | TGTGCCAGCAGCCGAGGGGACAGGGGGCGAGAAAAACTGTTTTTT
NA | TRBJ1-1 | TRBV5-1 | 14 | few | CASSWDRGLGEAFF | TGCGCCAGCAGCTGGGACCGGGGCTTGGGAGAAGCTTTCTTT
NA | TRBJ2-7 | TRBV2 | 14 | few | CASSGDGGWHEQYF | TGTGCCAGCAGTGGGGACGGCGGTTGGCACGAGCAGTACTTC
NA | TRBJ1-2 | TRBV21-1 | 19 | NA | CARKQPCGAPIPDNYGYTF | TGTGCCAGAAAGCAACCATGCGGGGCACCCATTCCGGATAACTATGGCTACACCTTC
NA | TRBJ2-2 | TRBV12-3/TRBV12-4 | 17 | NA | CASSLSQGGGRTGELFF | TGTGCCAGCAGTTTATCCCAGGGCGGAGGTCGCACCGGGGAGCTGTTTTTT
NA | TRBJ1-5 | TRBV28 | 13 | NA | CASSHLQGWPQHF | TGTGCCAGCAGTCACCTACAGGGCTGGCCCCAGCATTTT
NA | TRBJ2-1 | TRBV7-3 | 16 | few | CASSLLPGGPPDEQFF | TGTGCCAGCAGCTTACTCCCAGGAGGGCCCCCTGATGAGCAGTTCTTC
NA | TRBJ2-5 | TRBV28 | 17 | few | CASSYTPTQGGQETQYF | TGTGCCAGCAGCTATACTCCTACCCAGGGGGGCCAAGAGACCCAGTACTTC
TRBD2 | TRBJ2-5 | TRBV9 | 18 | few | CASSSRPGGRAPQETQYF | TGTGCCAGCAGCTCCCGCCCGGGCGGGAGAGCTCCCCAAGAGACCCAGTACTTC
TRBD1 | TRBJ1-1 | TRBV5-1 | 17 | NA | CASSFLGQGLQNTEAFF | TGCGCCAGCAGCTTTTTGGGACAGGGGCTTCAGAACACTGAAGCTTTCTTT
TRBD1 | TRBJ2-7 | TRBV2 | 13 | few | CANGQGEIDEQYF | TGTGCCAATGGACAGGGGGAAATCGACGAGCAGTACTTC
NA | TRBJ2-7 | TRBV20-1 | 14 | few | CSLRPGPPTYEQYF | TGCAGTCTAAGACCGGGACCCCCTACCTACGAGCAGTACTTC
TRBD2 | TRBJ2-5 | TRBV6-1 | 15 | NA | CASSIRDGGGETQYF | TGTGCCAGCAGTATCCGGGACGGGGGGGGAGAGACCCAGTACTTC
TRBD2 | TRBJ2-1 | TRBV4-3 | 20 | NA | CASSQEWRLAGVSSYNEQFF | TGCGCCAGCAGCCAAGAATGGAGGCTAGCGGGAGTCTCGTCCTACAATGAGCAGTTCTTC
NA | TRBJ2-1 | TRBV20-1 | 12 | few | CSAPPQGSEQFF | TGCAGTGCTCCTCCCCAGGGTAGTGAGCAGTTCTTC
TRBD1 | TRBJ2-3 | TRBV28 | 14 | NA | CASSFRTGVDTQYF | TGTGCCAGCAGTTTCAGAACAGGGGTGGATACGCAATATTTT
TRBD1 | TRBJ2-7 | TRBV7-9 | 14 | few | CASSFEKGANEQYF | TGTGCCAGCAGCTTCGAGAAGGGGGCGAACGAGCAGTACTTC